This record looks at one TCR beta chain sequence and its context. Its specificity is not known. The CDR3 is made up of 12 amino acids. The germline V and J ends were trimmed by 8 bases and 8 bases, with 12 bases remaining between them. Germline V lookup: CDR1 SEHNR, CDR2 FQNEAQ (reference sequence). These data come from a study of STAT5B mutations in CD4+ large granular lymphocyte leukemia. Broader study findings: Top patient clones used TRBV06 genes more often: 8/27 versus 2/35 in controls. Without HLA matching, higher CD4+ than CD8+ T-LGLL clonality could reflect small sample size. Main leukemic clonotypes were patient-specific, but more than 20% appeared at low frequency elsewhere.

How the authors handled the data: The detection floor for productive clonotype frequency was 2.59 x 10-5. Produced via immunoSEQ multiplex PCR; TCRdb's table is partial and in-frame only. D and trimming come from the DNA, and the V and J calls and clone size come from that table. The top ten clones hold roughly 0.44% of a sample with 25,000 to 35,000 clones, approximately 76% of them seen once. The receptor's source is a human donor in good health. The sample taken for sequencing was CD4+ T cells from blood buffy coats. This chain uses TRBV7-9 with TRBJ1-4; D unresolved. For the CDR3, the DNA is TGTGCCAGCCAGGAGCTGGAGGAAAAACTGTTTTTT. This translates into CASQELEEKLFF.